The clone carrying this T cell receptor beta chain was counted ten times or more. The antigen is unknown. Time point meaning: longitudinal time-point 2. TCRdb redid the calling of the 5' RACE reads with MiXCR, one entry per CDR3 protein. The sample carries some 60,000 distinct CDR3 sequences, more than 8% recorded once. This entry belongs to a study of neurological immune-mediated disorders. Broader study findings: No expanded-clone CDR3 amino acid sequence recurred across subjects, suggesting private TCR-beta repertoires.

V lost 0 bases, J lost 6 bases, and 5 bases stayed unmatched. Germline V gene data show CDR1 as SGHRS and CDR2 as YFSETQ. The length of the CDR3 is 15 residues. This sequence joins TRBV5-1 and TRBJ2-3, with 9 bases fitting TRBD2. Sample: PBMCs. The clonotype was recovered from a man between 25 and 39 years old in good health. Here the CDR3 DNA reads TGCGCCAGCAGCTTGGTGTCTAGCGGGGCGGATACGCAGTATTTT. This gives the protein CASSLVSSGADTQYF.